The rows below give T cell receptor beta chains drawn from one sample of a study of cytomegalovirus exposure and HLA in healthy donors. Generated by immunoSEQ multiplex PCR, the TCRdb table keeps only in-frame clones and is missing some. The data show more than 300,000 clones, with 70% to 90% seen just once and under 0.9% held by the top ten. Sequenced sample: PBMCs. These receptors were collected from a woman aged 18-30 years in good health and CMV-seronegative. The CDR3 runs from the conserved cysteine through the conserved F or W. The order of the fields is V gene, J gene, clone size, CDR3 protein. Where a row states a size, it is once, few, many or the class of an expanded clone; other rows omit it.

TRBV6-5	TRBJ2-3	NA	CASSYSAGGPTEEYF
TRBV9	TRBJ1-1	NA	CASSLRDRRNTEAFF
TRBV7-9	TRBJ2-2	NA	CASSPRGTTGTANTGELFF
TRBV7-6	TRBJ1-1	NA	CASSLWSSTEAFF
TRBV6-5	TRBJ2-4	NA	CASTADRLKNIQYF
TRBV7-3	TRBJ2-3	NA	CASSPVANTDTQYF
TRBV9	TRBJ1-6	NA	CASSVVAGVDSPLHF
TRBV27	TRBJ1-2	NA	CASSFIGPDRVGNGYTF
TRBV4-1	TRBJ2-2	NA	CASSQDRVTGELFF
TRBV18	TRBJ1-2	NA	CASSPRTGTEGSTRHGYTF
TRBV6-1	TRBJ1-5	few	CASSVGPGGNQPQHF
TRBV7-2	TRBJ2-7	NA	CASSLASGEQYF
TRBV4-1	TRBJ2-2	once	CASSHRGPGELFF
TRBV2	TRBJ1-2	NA	CASSVGGLANYGYTF
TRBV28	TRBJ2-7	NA	CASSLWGRGPYEQYF
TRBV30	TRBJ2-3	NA	CAWSGTGMSTDTQYF
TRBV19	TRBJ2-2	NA	CASSINSHTGELFF
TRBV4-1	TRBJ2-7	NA	CASSHRPGLGINEQYF
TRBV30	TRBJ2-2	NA	CAWRIGGELFF
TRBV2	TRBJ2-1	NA	CASRFRVSYNEQFF
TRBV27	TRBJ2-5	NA	CASSTPGYQETQYF
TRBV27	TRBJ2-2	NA	CASSLYAASGRNTGELFF
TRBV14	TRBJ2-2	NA	CASSPRTGSGELFF
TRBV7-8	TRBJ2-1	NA	CASSFHQDRGRYNEQFF
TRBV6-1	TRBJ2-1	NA	CASSEATGQYNEQFF
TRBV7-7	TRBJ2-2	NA	CASSRTSGGNTGELFF
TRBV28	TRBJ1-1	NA	CASSQGGRTTEAFF
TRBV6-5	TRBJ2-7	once	CASSYSGTLPYEQYF
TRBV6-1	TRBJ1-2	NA	CASSEWTGTLDYGYTF
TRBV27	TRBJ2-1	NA	CASSLFLGGSSYNEQFF
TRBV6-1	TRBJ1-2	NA	CASIIRGVGYGYTF
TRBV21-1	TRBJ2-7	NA	CASSKGGNGSCSYEQYF
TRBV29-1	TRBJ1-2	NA	CSVRFRVSEGYTF
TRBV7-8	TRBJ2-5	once	CASSLGLASLQETQYF
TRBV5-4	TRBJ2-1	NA	CASSWEGTGSHNEQFF
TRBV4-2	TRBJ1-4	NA	CASSQDRGLDEKLFF
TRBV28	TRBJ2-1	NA	CASSHTGTSDEQFF
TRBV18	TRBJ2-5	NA	CASSPPGGRWETQYF
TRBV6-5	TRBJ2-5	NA	CASSRLSQGETQYF
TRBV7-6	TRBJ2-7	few	CASGNYEQYF
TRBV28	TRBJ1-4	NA	CASSGGVTNEKLFF
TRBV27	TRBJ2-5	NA	CASRVLAGGGPETQYF
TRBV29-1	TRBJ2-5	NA	CSVETGNQETQYF
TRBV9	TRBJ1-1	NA	CASSVVDMNTEAFF
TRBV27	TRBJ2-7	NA	CASSLVRGASEQYF
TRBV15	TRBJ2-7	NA	CATSSRVAEQYF
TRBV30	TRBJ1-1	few	CALRTGYTEAFF
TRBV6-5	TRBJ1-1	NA	CASQKQGNTEAFF
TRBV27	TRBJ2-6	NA	CASSLLGFPDFTGASSGANVLTF
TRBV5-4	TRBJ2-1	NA	CASSYGLASYNEQFF
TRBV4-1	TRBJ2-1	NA	CASSQDLTGSEQFF
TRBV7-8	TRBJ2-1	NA	CASTLGGSYNEQFF
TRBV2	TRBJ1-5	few	CASSGEYSNQPQHF
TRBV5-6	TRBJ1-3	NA	CASSLLKGDSGNTIYF
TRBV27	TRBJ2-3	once	CASSFLGTSASDTQYF
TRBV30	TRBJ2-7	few	CAWSGTGPRYEQYF
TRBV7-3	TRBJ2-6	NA	CASSLYQDSLGANVLTF
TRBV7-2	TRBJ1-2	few	CASSPDRGQGYTF
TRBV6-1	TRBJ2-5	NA	CASSEAIGGGETQYF